The T cell receptor beta chain under discussion was sequenced for a study of T cells in localized non-small cell lung cancer. The V end was cut by 4 bases, the J end by 5 bases, with 14 bases between. This CDR3 is built from 14 residues. Germline CDR1 is SGHDN and CDR2 is FVKESK. TCRdb's table, derived via immunoSEQ multiplex PCR, lists solely in-frame clones and lacks some. The data contain around 9,200 clones, 89% of them seen just once; the ten biggest clones take up under 2.5%. The rearrangement links TRBV14 to TRBJ2-5; D might be TRBD2 (6 bases). The sequencing used peripheral blood, collected before any cancer treatment. The TCR sequence derives from a female donor over 55 with stage II squamous cell lung carcinoma. The CDR3 DNA reads as TGTGCCAGCAGCCTTCCCGGGACTTCGGAGACCCAGTACTTC. Protein: CASSLPGTSETQYF.